This is a list of T cell receptor beta chains from one sample in a study of ipilimumab plus nivolumab after autologous stem cell transplantation. Sequencing used immunoSEQ multiplex PCR; TCRdb keeps in-frame clones, though not all of them. The table records about 19,000 clones, 81% of them present only once. The sequences come from PBMCs, collected in a trial of ipilimumab plus nivolumab as post-transplant consolidation. The receptors come from a male donor with diffuse large B-cell lymphoma. Each CDR3 is given with its conserved first and last residue. Each record gives: D gene, J gene, clone size, V gene, CDR3 DNA, CDR3 protein. D genes are given only for firm matches. A clone size is listed for some rows: how often the clone was seen (once, few, many), or a class if it is expanded.

d_gene: -
j_gene: TRBJ1-6
abundance: -
v_gene: TRBV6-5
CDR3nt: TGTGCCAGCAGCATCCTTTCGGGTTCACCCCTCCACTTT
CDR3aa: CASSILSGSPLHF

d_gene: -
j_gene: TRBJ1-1
abundance: -
v_gene: TRBV6-6
CDR3nt: TGTGCCAGCAGCACTTTGAACACTGAAGCTTTCTTT
CDR3aa: CASSTLNTEAFF

d_gene: -
j_gene: TRBJ1-5
abundance: -
v_gene: TRBV19
CDR3nt: TGTGCCACTAAGGGGGGCTCTCAGCCCCAGCATTTT
CDR3aa: CATKGGSQPQHF

d_gene: TRBD1
j_gene: TRBJ1-2
abundance: -
v_gene: TRBV19
CDR3nt: TGTGCCAGTAGTATAGATCGGGGACAGGTCGGCTACACCTTC
CDR3aa: CASSIDRGQVGYTF

d_gene: -
j_gene: TRBJ1-4
abundance: once
v_gene: TRBV6-5
CDR3nt: TGTGCCAGCAGTTACCGGGGGCCAAAGGAAAAACTGTTTTTT
CDR3aa: CASSYRGPKEKLFF

d_gene: -
j_gene: TRBJ2-7
abundance: medium-sized
v_gene: TRBV4-1
CDR3nt: TGCGCCAGCAGCCGAGGCGGCGGGGACTTCTACGAGCAGTACTTC
CDR3aa: CASSRGGGDFYEQYF

d_gene: -
j_gene: TRBJ2-5
abundance: -
v_gene: TRBV6-1
CDR3nt: TGTGCCAGCAGTGATCGGGCACCGGCCCAGTACTTC
CDR3aa: CASSDRAPAQYF

d_gene: -
j_gene: TRBJ2-3
abundance: once
v_gene: TRBV7-2
CDR3nt: TGTGCCAGCAGGAGTGGGCGGGGTCACGCTACAGATACGCAGTATTTT
CDR3aa: CASRSGRGHATDTQYF

d_gene: -
j_gene: TRBJ2-7
abundance: -
v_gene: TRBV11-2
CDR3nt: TGTGCCAGCAGCTTAGGGGTGTCCTACGAGCAGTACTTC
CDR3aa: CASSLGVSYEQYF

d_gene: -
j_gene: TRBJ2-1
abundance: -
v_gene: TRBV19
CDR3nt: TGTGCCAGTAGTATGACAAGGGGCTCCTACAATGAGCAGTTCTTC
CDR3aa: CASSMTRGSYNEQFF

d_gene: -
j_gene: TRBJ1-3
abundance: -
v_gene: TRBV7-9
CDR3nt: TGTGCCAGCAGCTTAGGCAGGGTATCTGGAAACACCATATATTTT
CDR3aa: CASSLGRVSGNTIYF

d_gene: -
j_gene: TRBJ2-7
abundance: -
v_gene: TRBV5-1
CDR3nt: TGCGCCAGCAGCGTACAGGGAAACTCCTACGAGCAGTACTTC
CDR3aa: CASSVQGNSYEQYF

d_gene: TRBD2
j_gene: TRBJ2-5
abundance: few
v_gene: TRBV19
CDR3nt: TGTGCCAGTAGAACTAGCGGGGAAGAGACCCAGTACTTC
CDR3aa: CASRTSGEETQYF

d_gene: -
j_gene: TRBJ1-2
abundance: -
v_gene: TRBV5-1
CDR3nt: TGCGCCAGCAGCTTGGAGTACGGGGAGGTCTATGGCTACACCTTC
CDR3aa: CASSLEYGEVYGYTF

d_gene: -
j_gene: TRBJ2-6
abundance: -
v_gene: TRBV10-2
CDR3nt: TGCGCCAGCAGTGACGGGGGCTCTGGGGCCAACGTCCTGACTTTC
CDR3aa: CASSDGGSGANVLTF

d_gene: -
j_gene: TRBJ2-1
abundance: -
v_gene: TRBV2
CDR3nt: TGTGCCAGCCGGAGCAGAATCTACAATGAGCAGTTCTTC
CDR3aa: CASRSRIYNEQFF

d_gene: -
j_gene: TRBJ1-2
abundance: -
v_gene: TRBV6-1
CDR3nt: TGTGCCAGCAGTGAGATCCGACGGTTAACGTATGGCTACACCTTC
CDR3aa: CASSEIRRLTYGYTF

d_gene: -
j_gene: TRBJ1-6
abundance: -
v_gene: TRBV19
CDR3nt: TGTGCCAGTAGTACGCAGGAAAATAATTCACCCCTCCACTTT
CDR3aa: CASSTQENNSPLHF

d_gene: -
j_gene: TRBJ2-3
abundance: once
v_gene: TRBV9
CDR3nt: TGTGCCAGCAATCGATTGGGCGGGGCCACAGATACGCAGTATTTT
CDR3aa: CASNRLGGATDTQYF

d_gene: -
j_gene: TRBJ1-4
abundance: -
v_gene: TRBV7-9
CDR3nt: TGTGCCAGCAGAACGCAGGACGGGAGTAGTGAAAAACTGTTTTTT
CDR3aa: CASRTQDGSSEKLFF

d_gene: -
j_gene: TRBJ1-1
abundance: -
v_gene: TRBV5-6
CDR3nt: TGTGCCAGCACCTCAGGGTGGGGCACTGAAGCTTTCTTT
CDR3aa: CASTSGWGTEAFF